This T cell receptor beta chain came from a study of blood T cell repertoires in COVID-19 (dated by TCRdb to 2020 to 2021). Regarding the complete study: The collaborator samples originated in the United States, Italy and Spain and spanned the acute and convalescent phases of COVID-19. The repertoires were released in a freely available public database intended as a resource for research on the immune response to SARS-CoV-2. The prospective study material was composed of cDNA or gDNA derived from T cells, B-cell-depleted T cells, or PBMCs. Nearly every sample came with metadata listing a de-identified subject ID, COVID-19 status, age in years and sex. The samples were drawn from two sources: the first 160 participants of the ongoing ImmuneRACE study, and over 1,000 subjects contributed by 6 global collaborators. HLA class I and class II types, where available, came from metadata supplied by the sample provider rather than from assay-based typing. Deeply sampled blood TCRbeta repertoires from subjects exposed to, actively infected with, or recovered from COVID-19 were included in the dataset. The full study reports these points: How much clinical and demographic metadata was included differed by source and by participant, and the metadata was provided uncurated.

TCRbeta CDR3 regions were amplified from genomic DNA by means of the immunoSEQ Assay, a bias-controlled multiplex PCR. The source study handled its data this way. Nucleated cell counts per sample were estimated from amplification of reference gene primers within the assay. To quantify the absolute abundance of each unique TCRbeta CDR3 rearrangement, sequence reads were collapsed and filtered. For each sample, productive Simpson clonality was calculated as the square root of Simpson's diversity index over productive rearrangements. TCRdb obtained this table from immuneACCESS and retained in-frame rearrangements with V and J assigned. These tables miss some clones; where compared with another copy, unresolved V genes account for less than half of the shortfall, and the remainder is unexplained. From that table come the V and J calls and clone size; the DNA was used to work out D and trimming. The sample table holds fewer than 200,000 clones, of which 87% were seen once. The leading ten clones occupy 1.5% to 2% of the sample.

Each collaborating institution followed its own protocols to collect whole blood in K2EDTA tubes. For TCRbeta analysis, collaborators shipped samples as frozen whole blood, isolated PBMCs, or DNA extracted from either of those sample types. A word on this clone: Its cognate antigen has yet to be identified. One base away there is no much larger clone; base qualities are not given.

Sequencing input: peripheral blood. The clonotype originates from a woman in her forties or fifties with acute or convalescent COVID-19.

This receptor carries the CDR3 CASSLAPITSGTTGELFF. In nucleotides, the sequence is TGCGCCAGCAGCCTGGCCCCGATCACTAGCGGGACTACCGGGGAGCTGTTTTTT. The chain employs TRBV5-1 and TRBJ2-2; 10 central bases correspond to TRBD2. The germline V and J ends show losses of 4 bases and 5 bases respectively, and no gene match explains 14 bases of the junction. The CDR3 holds 18 amino acids from the cysteine to the phenylalanine. The kept DNA is CDR3 alone, 54 bases in frame from the first base. CDR1 and CDR2 were assigned from the germline V gene as SGHRS and YFSETQ.